The clone carrying this T cell receptor (beta chain) was seen only once. This entry is derived from a study of OX40 agonist ivuxolimab in advanced cancers. Using immunoSEQ multiplex PCR, the repertoire was profiled, and TCRdb retains in-frame clones only, with some absent. Of about 58,000 clones in the sample, roughly nine tenths were seen once. Germline CDR1 reads LNHDA; CDR2 reads SQIVND (reference sequence). The CDR3 extends over 19 amino acids. Deletions cut 3 bases from V and 2 bases from J, with 23 bases between. The material was CD4+ or CD8+ T cells sorted from blood, obtained in a trial of the OX40 agonist ivuxolimab. The clonotype comes from an adult with an advanced solid tumor such as melanoma, head and neck, liver or kidney cancer. The rearrangement uses TRBV19 and TRBJ2-1; D possibly corresponds to TRBD2 (5 bases). This chain's CDR3 is CASSIVPSWERRPYNEQFF. The CDR3 DNA sequence: TGTGCCAGTAGTATTGTTCCCTCTTGGGAGCGGAGACCCTACAATGAGCAGTTCTTC.